What follows is one T cell receptor beta chain and its context. It has no known antigen specificity. Base qualities are not recorded, but no much larger clone differs from it by a single base. TCR CDR3 regions were amplified from genomic DNA by multiplex PCR using the deep immunoSEQ assay. For each cell subset, the extracted genomic DNA was distributed evenly across all wells of several immunoSEQ 96-well plates, and each plate served as one replicate. For sorted subsets, approximately 200 ng of genomic DNA, equivalent to around 31,000 T cell genomes, went into each replicate PCR. Purified libraries were measured with a Qubit 3.0 fluorometer, size-checked on a Bioanalyzer 2100, and measured again with the KAPA Library Quantification kit. Every immunoSEQ 96-well plate was sequenced on a dedicated single-read 150-cycle Illumina NextSeq 550 flow cell. Per the source publication's procedure: Because the immunoSEQ output held only junctional sequences and lacked quality scores, the filtering could not match the filtering applied to full-length reads. To assign V/J genes and CDR3, sequences were annotated against IMGT germline references using PyIR, a Python wrapper for IgBLAST v1.9. Reads were filtered out if the reads had weak V/J assignments (E-value above 1e-6), no CDR3, stop codons, out-of-frame junctions, or ambiguous translated residues. V3J clonotypes were defined as sequences sharing an identical inferred V gene, J gene, and CDR3 amino acid sequence. To compute the percentage overlap between repertoires, the number of shared unique clonotypes was divided by the size of the smaller repertoire. RTK rarefaction, the Chao1 estimator, and Recon v2.1 estimates of unobserved clonotypes were used to assess repertoire richness. Generation probabilities were computed with OLGA for all TCRbeta clonotypes obtained by the gDNA method from several donors. Entries here come from immuneACCESS through TCRdb and include only in-frame sequences with V and J called. Some clones fail to appear in such tables; in the studies checked, an unresolved V gene covers under half of the shortfall, and the cause of the remainder is unknown. D and trimming come from the DNA, and the V and J calls and clone size come from that table. The sample table lists about 750,000 clones, about 91% of them with a count of one. The biggest ten clones account for under 30% of the sample.

CD8 naive samples were obtained by positive selection for CCR7 among CD45RO-negative cells, yielding a CD45RA+CCR7+ population from which TemRA cells were excluded. The donors were healthy, HIV-negative adults with no recently reported acute infections or vaccinations. Every donor was a Caucasian adult residing in Nashville, Tennessee, USA. Blood was obtained by leukapheresis, after which PBMCs were separated by Ficoll-Histopaque density gradient centrifugation and cryopreserved in liquid nitrogen vapor phase. Purity and quantity of every magnetically sorted T cell population were checked by analytical flow cytometry. Genomic DNA was isolated from every sorted fraction and measured by UV absorbance on a Nanodrop 2000c. The data are from a study of shared clonotypes between healthy human individuals (dated by TCRdb to 2020 to 2021). In terms of the full investigation: The cohort included a few men and a couple of women between 18 and 49 years of age. Libraries were prepared and TCR repertoires were sequenced by different laboratories using diverse techniques, in order to increase sequencing depth and limit assay-specific biases. Blood TCR repertoires of five healthy adults were deeply sequenced to estimate repertoire size and the extent of clonotype sharing between individuals. Leukapheresis yielded between about 0.9 and 9.5 billion PBMCs per donor. For each donor, CD4 naive and CD4 memory were each given three plates, CD8 naive was given two plates, and CD8 memory was given one plate.

Here is what the overall study found, with its caveats: Sampling was limited to blood, and TCR repertoires in tissue likely differ from TCR repertoires in blood. Incomplete sequencing was indicated by rarefaction of sorted-subset datasets, despite the large sequencing depth. Based on pairwise subsampling, the degree of clonotype sharing among donors was expected to be affected by sequencing depth. Larger estimated clonotype richness was generally found for naive subsets than for memory subsets. Sharing across several donors was observed for about 5% of naive CD4, over 3% of naive CD8, 2.3% of memory CD4, and about 0.4% of memory CD8 clonotypes. Clonotypes shared by all four sorted-subset donors showed higher generation probabilities than non-shared clonotypes. The genetic and exposure-history diversity represented was limited by the small number of donors.

This clonotype was obtained from a man aged 25-40 years in good health. The sequencing input was naive CD8+ T cells sorted from blood. According to the study, the label for this sample's cell subset or site signals: CD45RA+CCR7+.

The sequenced DNA: TGTGCCAGCAGCCCGCCCCCCGGACAGGGTTACAATGAGCAGTTCTTC. It is translated as CASSPPPGQGYNEQFF. The receptor chain draws on TRBV7-9 and TRBJ2-1; TRBD1 matches 8 bases in the middle. Trimmed from V: 5 bases; trimmed from J: 4 bases; junction bases lacking a gene match: 10. Its CDR3 holds 16 amino acids, cysteine through phenylalanine. The retained sequence is limited to the CDR3, 48 bases, with the frame set at the first base. Reading the germline V gene (reference sequence) gives CDR1 SEHNR and CDR2 FQNEAQ.